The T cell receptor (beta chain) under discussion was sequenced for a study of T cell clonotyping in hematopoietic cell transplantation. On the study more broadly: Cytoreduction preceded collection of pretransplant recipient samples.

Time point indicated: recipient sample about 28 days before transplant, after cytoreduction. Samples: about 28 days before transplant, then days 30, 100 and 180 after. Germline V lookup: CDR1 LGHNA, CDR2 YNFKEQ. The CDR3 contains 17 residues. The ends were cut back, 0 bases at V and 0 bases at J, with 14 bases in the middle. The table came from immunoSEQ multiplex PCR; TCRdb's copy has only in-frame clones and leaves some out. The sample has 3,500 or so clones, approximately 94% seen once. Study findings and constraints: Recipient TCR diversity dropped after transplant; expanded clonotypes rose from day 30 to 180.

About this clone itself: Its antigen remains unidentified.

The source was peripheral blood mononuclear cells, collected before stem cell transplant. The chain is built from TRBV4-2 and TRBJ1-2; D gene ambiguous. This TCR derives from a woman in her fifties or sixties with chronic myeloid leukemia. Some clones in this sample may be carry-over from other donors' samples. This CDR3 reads CASSQDPVKDPNYGYTF. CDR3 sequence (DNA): TGTGCCAGCAGCCAAGATCCAGTGAAGGACCCTAACTATGGCTACACCTTC.